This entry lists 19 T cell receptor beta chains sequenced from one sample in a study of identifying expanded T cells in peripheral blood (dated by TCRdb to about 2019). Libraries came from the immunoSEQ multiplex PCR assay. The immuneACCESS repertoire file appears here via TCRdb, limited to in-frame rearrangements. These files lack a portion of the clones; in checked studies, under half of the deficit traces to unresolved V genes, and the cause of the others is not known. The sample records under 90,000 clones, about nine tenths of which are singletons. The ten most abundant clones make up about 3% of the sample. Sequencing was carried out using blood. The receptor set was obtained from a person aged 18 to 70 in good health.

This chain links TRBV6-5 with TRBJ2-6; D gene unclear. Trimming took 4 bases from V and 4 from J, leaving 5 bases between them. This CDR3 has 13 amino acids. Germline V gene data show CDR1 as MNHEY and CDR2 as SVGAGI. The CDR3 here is CASSSPGANVLTF. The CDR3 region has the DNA TGTGCCAGCAGTTCCCCGGGGGCCAACGTCCTGACTTTC.

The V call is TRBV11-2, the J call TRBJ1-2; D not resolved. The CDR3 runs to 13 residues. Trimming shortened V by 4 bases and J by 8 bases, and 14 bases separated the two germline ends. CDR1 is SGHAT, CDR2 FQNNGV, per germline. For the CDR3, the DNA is TGTGCCAGCAGCTCCCGGACCGACCGGGGCTACACCTTC. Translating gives CASSSRTDRGYTF.

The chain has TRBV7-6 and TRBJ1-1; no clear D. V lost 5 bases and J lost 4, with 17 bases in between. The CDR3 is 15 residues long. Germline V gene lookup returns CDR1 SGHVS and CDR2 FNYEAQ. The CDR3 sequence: CASSLGGARPTEAFF. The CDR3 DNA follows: TGTGCCAGCAGCCTGGGAGGTGCCCGACCCACTGAAGCTTTCTTT.

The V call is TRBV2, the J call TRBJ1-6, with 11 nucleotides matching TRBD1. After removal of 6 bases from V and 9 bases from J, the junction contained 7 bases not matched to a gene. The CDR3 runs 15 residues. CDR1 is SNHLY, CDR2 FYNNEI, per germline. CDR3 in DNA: TGTGCCAGCAGAGACAGGACAGGGGGCAGTTCACCCCTCCACTTT. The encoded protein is CASRDRTGGSSPLHF.

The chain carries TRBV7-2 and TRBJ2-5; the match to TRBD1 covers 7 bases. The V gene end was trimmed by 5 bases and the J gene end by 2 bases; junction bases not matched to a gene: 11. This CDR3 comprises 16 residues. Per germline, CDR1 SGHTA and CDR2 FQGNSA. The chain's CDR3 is CASSPSPGQMQETQYF. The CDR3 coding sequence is TGTGCCAGCAGCCCATCCCCGGGACAGATGCAAGAGACCCAGTACTTC.

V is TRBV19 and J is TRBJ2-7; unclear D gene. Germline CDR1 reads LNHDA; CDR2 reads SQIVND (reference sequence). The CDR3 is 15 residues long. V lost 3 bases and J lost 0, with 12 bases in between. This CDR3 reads CASSMRQTSSYEQYF. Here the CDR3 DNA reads TGTGCCAGTAGTATGCGACAAACAAGCTCCTACGAGCAGTACTTC.

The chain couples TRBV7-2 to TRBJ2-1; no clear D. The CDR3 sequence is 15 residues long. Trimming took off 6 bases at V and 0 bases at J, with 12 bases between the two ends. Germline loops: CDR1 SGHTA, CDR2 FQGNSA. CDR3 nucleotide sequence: TGTGCCAGCAGTCGGACGTTAAGCTCCTACAATGAGCAGTTCTTC. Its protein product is CASSRTLSSYNEQFF.

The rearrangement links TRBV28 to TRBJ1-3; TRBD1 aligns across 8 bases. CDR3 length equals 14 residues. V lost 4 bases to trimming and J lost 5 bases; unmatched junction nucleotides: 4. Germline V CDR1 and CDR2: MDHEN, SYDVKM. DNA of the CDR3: TGTGCCAGCAGTTCAGGACAGGGTCGAAACACCATATATTTT. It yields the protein CASSSGQGRNTIYF.

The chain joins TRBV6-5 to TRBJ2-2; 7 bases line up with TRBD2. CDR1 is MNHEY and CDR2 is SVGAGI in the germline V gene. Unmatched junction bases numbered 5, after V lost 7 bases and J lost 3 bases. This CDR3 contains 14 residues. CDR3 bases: TGTGCCAGCATGGCGGGGGTAGACACCGGGGAGCTGTTTTTT. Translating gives CASMAGVDTGELFF.

Here the CDR3 reads CASGQGRSNQPQHF. The CDR3 DNA is TGTGCCAGCGGACAGGGCCGCAGCAATCAGCCCCAGCATTTT. The genes are TRBV28 and TRBJ1-5, with 8 bases lining up with TRBD1. Per the germline V gene, CDR1 is MDHEN and CDR2 is SYDVKM. The CDR3 is 14 residues long. The V and J ends lost 8 bases and 1 base, in that order; junction bases with no gene match: 4.

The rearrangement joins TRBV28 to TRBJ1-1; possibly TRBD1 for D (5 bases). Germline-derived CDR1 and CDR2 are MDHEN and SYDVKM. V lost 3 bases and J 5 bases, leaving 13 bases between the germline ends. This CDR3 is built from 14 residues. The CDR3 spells CASSFYAGGTEAFF. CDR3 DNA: TGTGCCAGCAGTTTCTATGCCGGGGGTACTGAAGCTTTCTTT.

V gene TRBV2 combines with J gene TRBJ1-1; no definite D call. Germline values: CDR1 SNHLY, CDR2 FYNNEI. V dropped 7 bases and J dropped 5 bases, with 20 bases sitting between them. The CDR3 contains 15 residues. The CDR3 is CASKPGSSGVTEAFF. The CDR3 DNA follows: TGTGCCAGCAAACCCGGGAGCTCCGGGGTGACTGAAGCTTTCTTT. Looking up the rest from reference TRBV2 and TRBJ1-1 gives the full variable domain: EPEVTQTPSHQVTQMGQEVILRCVPISNHLYFYWYRQILGQKVEFLVSFYNNEISEKSEIFDDQFSVERPDGSNFTLKIRSTKLEDSAMYFCASKPGSSGVTEAFFGQGTRLTVV.

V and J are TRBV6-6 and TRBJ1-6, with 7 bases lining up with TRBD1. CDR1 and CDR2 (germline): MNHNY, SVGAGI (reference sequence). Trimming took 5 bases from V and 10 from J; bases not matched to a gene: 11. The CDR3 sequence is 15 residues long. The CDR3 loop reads CASSKSTGAESPLHF. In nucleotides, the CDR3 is TGTGCCAGCAGTAAAAGTACAGGGGCGGAATCACCCCTCCACTTT.

DNA of the CDR3: TGTGCCAGCAGCGTAGTAGCGGACCACCGGGGTGAGCAGTTCTTC. It translates to CASSVVADHRGEQFF. The chain uses TRBV9 and TRBJ2-1, with a tentative D call TRBD2 (6 bases). V was cut by 0 bases and J by 9 bases, with 16 bases left in between. The CDR3 extends over 15 amino acids. CDR1 is SGDLS and CDR2 is YYNGEE in the germline V gene.

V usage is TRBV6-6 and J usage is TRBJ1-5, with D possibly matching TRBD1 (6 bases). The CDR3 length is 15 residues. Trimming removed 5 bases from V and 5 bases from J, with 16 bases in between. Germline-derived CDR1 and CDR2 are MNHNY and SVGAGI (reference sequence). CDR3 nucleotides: TGTGCCAGCAGTCAACAGGGAATCCAACATCAGCCCCAGCATTTT. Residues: CASSQQGIQHQPQHF.

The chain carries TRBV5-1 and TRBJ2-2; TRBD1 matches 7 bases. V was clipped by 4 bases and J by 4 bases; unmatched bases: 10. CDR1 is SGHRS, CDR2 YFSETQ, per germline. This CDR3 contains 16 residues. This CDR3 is CASSNLGQAPTGELFF. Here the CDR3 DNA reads TGCGCCAGCAGCAACCTCGGACAGGCCCCCACCGGGGAGCTGTTTTTT.

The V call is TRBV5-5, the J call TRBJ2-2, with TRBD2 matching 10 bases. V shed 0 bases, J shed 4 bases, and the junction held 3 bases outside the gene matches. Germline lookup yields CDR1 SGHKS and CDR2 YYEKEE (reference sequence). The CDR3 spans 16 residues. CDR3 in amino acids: CASSLASGSFTGELFF. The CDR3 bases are TGTGCCAGCAGCTTGGCTAGCGGGAGTTTCACCGGGGAGCTGTTTTTT.

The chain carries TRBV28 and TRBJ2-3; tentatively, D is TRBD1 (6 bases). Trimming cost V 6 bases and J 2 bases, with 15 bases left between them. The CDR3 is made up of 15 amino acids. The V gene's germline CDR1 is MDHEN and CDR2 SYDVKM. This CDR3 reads CASSRGGSTTDTQYF. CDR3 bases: TGTGCCAGCAGCCGAGGGGGATCCACCACAGATACGCAGTATTTT.

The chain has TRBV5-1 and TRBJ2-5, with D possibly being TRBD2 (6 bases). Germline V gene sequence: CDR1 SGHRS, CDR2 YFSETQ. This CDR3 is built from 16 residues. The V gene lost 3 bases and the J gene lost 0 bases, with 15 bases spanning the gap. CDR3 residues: CASSYQGGGYQETQYF. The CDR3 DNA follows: TGCGCCAGCAGCTATCAGGGTGGGGGGTACCAAGAGACCCAGTACTTC.